The 24 T cell receptor beta chains below all came from one sample that was sequenced in a study of response to subunit inactivated influenza vaccine. TCRdb itself ran the RT-PCR reads through MiXCR, one entry per CDR3 protein. The repertoire holds roughly 190,000 distinct CDR3 sequences, with about 12% as singletons. These data also formed part of another study, on T cells expressing NK-cell markers. This second report adds: Production of TCR beta cDNA relied on 5'RACE template switching with UMIs.

The sequences come from CD8+ T cells sorted from PBMCs, collected 12 days after vaccination. Receptor source: a man aged 50 or older who received an inactivated influenza vaccine.

This clonotype was counted a few times. The chain links TRBV15 to TRBJ2-5, with 9 bases identical to TRBD2. CDR1 and CDR2 from the germline V gene are LNHNV and YYDKDF (reference sequence). Trimming cost V 3 bases and J 5 bases; bases outside gene matches: 7. The CDR3 loop spans 15 amino acids. CDR3: CATSRSAGGGETQYF. For the CDR3, the DNA is TGTGCCACCAGCAGGTCAGCGGGAGGTGGGGAGACCCAGTACTTC.

There are a few counts of this clonotype. The rearrangement links TRBV11-2 to TRBJ2-3; TRBD1 aligns across 7 bases. The ends lost 5 bases at V and 6 bases at J; junction bases unmatched: 8. Germline V gene sequence: CDR1 SGHAT, CDR2 FQNNGV. The CDR3 is 14 amino acids. The CDR3, as DNA: TGTGCCAGCAGCCCAATCGCGACAGGGGATACGCAGTATTTT. It is translated as CASSPIATGDTQYF.

There are many counts of this clonotype. The chain combines TRBV4-2 with TRBJ2-1; D not resolved. The CDR3 spans 15 residues. The ends were cut back, 0 bases at V and 0 bases at J, with 6 bases in the middle. Germline CDR1 and CDR2: LGHNA and YNFKEQ. The CDR3 is CASSQDHSSYNEQFF. The DNA of the CDR3 is TGTGCCAGCAGCCAAGATCACAGCTCCTACAATGAGCAGTTCTTC.

This clonotype showed up just a few times. The chain couples TRBV20-1 to TRBJ2-7, with 11 bases identical to TRBD2. The CDR3 runs 14 residues. Trimming cost V 0 bases and J 3 bases; bases outside gene matches: 1. Germline lookup yields CDR1 DFQATT and CDR2 SNEGSKA (reference sequence). This CDR3 is CSARDGTSGYEQYF. The CDR3 nucleotides read TGCAGTGCTAGAGATGGGACTAGCGGCTACGAGCAGTACTTC.

This clonotype has just a few counts. The V and J genes are TRBV27 and TRBJ2-6; possibly TRBD1 for D (6 bases). CDR1 is MNHEY and CDR2 is SMNVEV in the germline V gene (reference sequence). Trimming left V 5 bases short and J 0 bases short, with 17 bases between. The CDR3 loop spans 18 amino acids. The DNA for the CDR3 is TGTGCCAGCAGTCCAACAGGGTACGAAAGCTCTGGGGCCAACGTCCTGACTTTC. Translated, it gives CASSPTGYESSGANVLTF. The whole variable domain, remainder taken from reference TRBV27 and TRBJ2-6, is EAQVTQNPRYLITVTGKKLTVTCSQNMNHEYMSWYRQDPGLGLRQIYYSMNVEVTDKGDVPEGYKVSRKEKRNFPLILESPSPNQTSLYFCASSPTGYESSGANVLTFGAGSRLTVL.

J is TRBJ2-7 and V is TRBV27, with unresolved D. The V gene's germline CDR1 is MNHEY and CDR2 SMNVEV (reference sequence). CDR3 length: 14 amino acids. Trimming pared 0 bases from V and 3 bases from J, leaving 9 bases between. This chain's CDR3 is CASSLSKDNYEQYF. CDR3 sequence (DNA): TGTGCCAGCAGTTTATCGAAAGACAACTACGAGCAGTACTTC.

This clonotype was observed a handful of times. The genes are TRBV10-1 and TRBJ2-1; the match to TRBD1 covers 7 bases. V gave up 3 bases and J gave up 6 bases; unmatched junction bases: 8. The CDR3 totals 15 residues. CDR1 WNHNN and CDR2 SYGVQD come from the germline V gene (reference sequence). CDR3 sequence: CASSDTYRGGNEQFF. CDR3 DNA: TGCGCCAGCAGTGACACCTACAGGGGTGGCAATGAGCAGTTCTTC.

This clonotype was recorded many times. J is TRBJ2-5 and V is TRBV7-8; 14 nucleotides align to TRBD2. CDR1 is SGHVS and CDR2 is FQNEAQ in the germline V gene. CDR3 length equals 15 residues. V shed 5 bases and J 4 bases; nucleotides not matched to a gene: 3. This CDR3 reads CASSEGLAGVETQYF. CDR3 coding DNA: TGTGCCAGCAGCGAGGGACTAGCGGGAGTAGAGACCCAGTACTTC.

This clonotype has a handful of counts. The rearrangement uses TRBV12-3 or TRBV12-4 and TRBJ1-5; the D is unclear. This CDR3 has 15 amino acids. Trimming left V 1 base short and J 0 bases short, with 7 bases between. The CDR3 coding sequence is TGTGCCAGCAGTTTAGTAGGGTATAGCAATCAGCCCCAGCATTTT. This gives the protein CASSLVGYSNQPQHF.

This clonotype was counted a few times. The V and J genes are TRBV2 and TRBJ2-1, with 13 bases lining up with TRBD2. This CDR3 contains 17 residues. Germline V gives CDR1 SNHLY, CDR2 FYNNEI. V was clipped by 6 bases and J by 7 bases; unmatched bases: 12. CDR3 in DNA: TGTGCCAGCAGCGGGGCTACTAGCGGGAGGGCCCTGAATGAGCAGTTCTTC. Protein product: CASSGATSGRALNEQFF.

This clonotype has just a few counts. The chain uses TRBV29-1 and TRBJ2-1; TRBD2 matches at 11 bases. The CDR3 has 17 residues. Germline V gene lookup returns CDR1 SQVTM and CDR2 ANQGSEA. V lost 8 bases, J lost 6 bases, and 18 bases stayed unmatched. The CDR3 DNA reads as TGCAGCCATGCCGGACTAGCGGGTCCGGAAAGTTTCAATGAGCAGTTCTTC. Its translation: CSHAGLAGPESFNEQFF.

This clonotype has only a few counts. J is TRBJ2-5 and V is TRBV4-3; the D gene is possibly TRBD1 (5 bases). The germline CDR1 and CDR2 sequences are LGHNA and YSLEER. Trimming shortened V by 0 bases and J by 5 bases, and 13 bases separated the two germline ends. The length of the CDR3 is 15 residues. In DNA form, the CDR3 reads TGCGCCAGCAGCCAAGATCAGGGTTTGCGGGAGACCCAGTACTTC. This translates into CASSQDQGLRETQYF.

The chain has TRBV4-3 and TRBJ1-1; D possibly corresponds to TRBD1 (6 bases). This CDR3 region has 15 residues. Trimming removed 3 bases from V and 1 base from J, with 12 bases in between. The germline V gene has CDR1 LGHNA and CDR2 YSLEER. CDR3: CASSHYIRGNTEAFF. The CDR3 coding sequence is TGCGCCAGCAGCCATTATATCAGGGGGAACACTGAAGCTTTCTTT.

This clonotype appeared a few times. The CDR3 is CSARDGWGGTDTQYF. In nucleotides, the CDR3 is TGCAGTGCTAGAGATGGATGGGGGGGCACAGATACGCAGTATTTT. The chain recombines TRBV20-1 with TRBJ2-3; D is perhaps TRBD2 (6 bases). The CDR3 is made up of 15 amino acids. Between the trimmed V and J ends, which lost 0 bases and 1 base, there was a span of 11 bases. The germline CDR1 and CDR2 sequences are DFQATT and SNEGSKA (reference sequence).

In this sample, this clonotype turned up many times. The rearrangement uses TRBV15 and TRBJ1-5; the D gene is possibly TRBD1 (5 bases). V was clipped by 3 bases and J by 4 bases, with 16 bases between them. The CDR3 loop spans 16 amino acids. Germline-derived CDR1 and CDR2 are LNHNV and YYDKDF (reference sequence). The CDR3 is CATSSRFDSFNQPQHF. CDR3 nucleotides: TGTGCCACCAGCAGTAGATTTGACAGTTTTAATCAGCCCCAGCATTTT.

This clonotype was found a few times. This rearrangement joins TRBV9 to TRBJ2-7, with 11 bases aligning to TRBD1. The CDR3 has 15 amino acids. V shed 0 bases, J shed 6 bases, and the junction held 5 bases outside the gene matches. The germline V gene has CDR1 SGDLS and CDR2 YYNGEE. CDR3 amino acids: CASSVGGTGGSEQYF. Written as DNA, the CDR3 is TGTGCCAGCAGCGTAGGGGGGACAGGGGGGAGCGAGCAGTACTTC.

The rearrangement joins TRBV4-1 to TRBJ2-1; 14 nucleotides align to TRBD2. CDR1 and CDR2 from the germline V gene are MGHRA and YSYEKL. CDR3 length: 19 amino acids. The trim removed 0 bases at V and 1 base at J, leaving 5 bases unmatched. The CDR3 reads CASSQEMGLAGDSYNEQFF. The CDR3 coding sequence is TGCGCCAGCAGCCAAGAAATGGGACTAGCGGGAGATTCCTACAATGAGCAGTTCTTC.

The chain couples TRBV7-8 to TRBJ2-7, with unresolved D. The CDR3 is 15 amino acids. V lost 2 bases, J lost 2 bases, and 13 bases lay in between. Germline-derived CDR1 and CDR2 are SGHVS and FQNEAQ. CDR3 in amino acids: CASSLSLRTTYEQYF. The CDR3 DNA reads as TGTGCCAGCAGCTTAAGCTTACGGACGACCTACGAGCAGTACTTC.

CDR3 protein: CASSLRQGFNEQYF. The CDR3 nucleotides are TGCGCCAGCAGCCTCAGACAGGGGTTCAACGAGCAGTACTTC. The chain employs TRBV5-1 and TRBJ2-7; 8 bases line up with TRBD1. The CDR3 totals 14 residues. With 4 bases clipped from V and 5 bases from J, the junction kept 8 bases outside the gene matches. CDR1 is SGHRS, CDR2 YFSETQ, per germline.

This clonotype occurred a few times. The rearrangement links TRBV4-3 to TRBJ2-7, with 7 positions matching TRBD2. The CDR3 has 14 residues. The V segment lost 4 bases and the J segment 5 bases; nucleotides outside the gene matches: 8. Looked up from germline, CDR1 is LGHNA and CDR2 is YSLEER. The CDR3 DNA reads TGCGCCAGCAGCCGAGGACTAGGAGGTCACGAGCAGTACTTC. This codes for CASSRGLGGHEQYF.

This clonotype was observed a handful of times. J is TRBJ1-1 and V is TRBV11-2; possibly TRBD1 for D (6 bases). CDR1 is SGHAT, CDR2 FQNNGV, per germline. The CDR3 is 14 residues long. The V and J ends lost 4 bases and 8 bases respectively, with 17 bases between them. The CDR3 reads CASSYGTGGQEAFF. The CDR3 nucleotides read TGTGCCAGCAGCTACGGCACGGGGGGCCAAGAAGCTTTCTTT.

The chain recombines TRBV14 with TRBJ2-3; 7 bases match TRBD1. Germline V gene sequence: CDR1 SGHDN, CDR2 FVKESK. CDR3 length: 14 residues. V gave up 6 bases and J gave up 6 bases; unmatched junction bases: 9. DNA of the CDR3: TGTGCCAGCAGGGGGACAGTATACGGTGATACGCAGTATTTT. Its translation: CASRGTVYGDTQYF.

At least ten counts were recorded for this clonotype. The chain is built from TRBV5-1 and TRBJ1-2; tentatively, D is TRBD1 (6 bases). The CDR3 is made up of 14 amino acids. The germline gives CDR1 SGHRS, CDR2 YFSETQ. Between the trimmed V and J ends, which lost 3 bases and 2 bases, there was a span of 11 bases. This chain's CDR3 is CASSSDRLNYGYTF. DNA for the CDR3: TGCGCCAGCAGCTCGGACAGATTAAACTATGGCTACACCTTC. Using reference TRBV5-1 and TRBJ1-2 for the parts outside the CDR3, the full variable domain is KAGVTQTPRYLIKTRGQQVTLSCSPISGHRSVSWYQQTPGQGLQFLFEYFSETQRNKGNFPGRFSGRQFSNSRSEMNVSTLELGDSALYLCASSSDRLNYGYTFGSGTRLTVV.

The chain employs TRBV7-9 and TRBJ1-4; D remains ambiguous. Germline lookup yields CDR1 SEHNR and CDR2 FQNEAQ (reference sequence). Trimming took 8 bases from V and 4 from J, leaving 17 bases between them. This CDR3 spans 15 amino acids. The CDR3: CASREKGLINEKLFF. CDR3 nucleotides: TGTGCCAGCCGCGAGAAAGGTCTGATTAATGAAAAACTGTTTTTT. Filled out from reference TRBV7-9 and TRBJ1-4, the complete variable domain reads DTGVSQNPRHKITKRGQNVTFRCDPISEHNRLYWYRQTLGQGPEFLTYFQNEAQLEKSRLLSDRFSAERPKGSFSTLEIQRTEQGDSAMYLCASREKGLINEKLFFGSGTQLSVL.